One and the same sample provided the 26 T cell receptor beta chains below, sequenced in a study of blood T cell repertoires in COVID-19. Assay used: immunoSEQ multiplex PCR; TCRdb lists only in-frame clones, some missing. Of about 140,000 clones detected, roughly 80% appear once; the ten largest clones hold 1.5% to 2%. Sequencing was carried out using PBMCs or T cells enriched from blood (not recorded which). The receptors derive from a young woman who had been exposed to COVID-19.

The rearrangement uses TRBV7-9 and TRBJ1-2; TRBD1 aligns across 9 bases. J was trimmed by 4 bases and V by 5 bases; bases with no gene match: 8. The V gene's germline CDR1 is SEHNR and CDR2 FQNEAQ (reference sequence). CDR3 length equals 15 residues. The CDR3 spells CASSVGTGLSYGYTF. CDR3 DNA: TGTGCCAGCAGCGTAGGGACAGGGTTGAGCTATGGCTACACCTTC.

The chain is built from TRBV2 and TRBJ1-5, with 11 bases matching TRBD1. This CDR3 has 16 residues. Trimming at V came to 6 bases and at J to 6 bases, leaving 10 bases not matched to a gene. Germline V gene lookup returns CDR1 SNHLY and CDR2 FYNNEI. CDR3 sequence reads: CASRETGTGGGQPQHF. DNA for the CDR3: TGTGCCAGCAGGGAGACCGGGACAGGGGGTGGTCAGCCCCAGCATTTT.

The chain couples TRBV10-1 to TRBJ2-7, with 8 bases that match TRBD2. The trim removed 6 bases at V and 5 bases at J, leaving 12 bases unmatched. This CDR3 is 15 amino acids long. CDR1 WNHNN and CDR2 SYGVQD come from the germline V gene (reference sequence). CDR3 loop: CASSPPNGRVDEQYF. In DNA form, the CDR3 reads TGCGCCAGCAGCCCACCCAACGGGAGGGTCGACGAGCAGTACTTC.

This clone showed up just a few times. This chain uses TRBV27 with TRBJ1-1, with D tentatively TRBD1 (6 bases). This CDR3 region has 14 residues. V lost 5 bases to trimming and J lost 3 bases, with 13 bases between them. Germline loops: CDR1 MNHEY, CDR2 SMNVEV (reference sequence). The CDR3 DNA reads as TGTGCCAGCAGTCTTACAGGGCTACACACTGAAGCTTTCTTT. Encoded protein: CASSLTGLHTEAFF.

This chain uses TRBV9 with TRBJ1-2; D possibly corresponds to TRBD1 (6 bases). Germline V CDR1 and CDR2: SGDLS, YYNGEE. The CDR3 extends over 16 amino acids. The ends were cut back, 0 bases at V and 6 bases at J, with 18 bases in the middle. The chain's CDR3 is CASSVGVSGAQNGYTF. CDR3 bases: TGTGCCAGCAGCGTAGGCGTTTCAGGGGCGCAGAATGGCTACACCTTC.

The chain is built from TRBV28 and TRBJ1-6; D might be TRBD1 (5 bases). The V and J ends lost 0 bases and 7 bases respectively, with 7 bases between them. The CDR3 has 14 residues. Germline V gives CDR1 MDHEN, CDR2 SYDVKM. The CDR3 reads CASSLWEGNSPLHF. In DNA form, the CDR3 reads TGTGCCAGCAGTTTATGGGAGGGGAATTCACCCCTCCACTTT.

The genes are TRBV28 and TRBJ2-3; D may be TRBD2 (6 bases). Germline V gene lookup returns CDR1 MDHEN and CDR2 SYDVKM. V lost 7 bases and J lost 7, with 18 bases in between. The CDR3 loop spans 14 amino acids. CDR3: CASIGSGRWNTQYF. CDR3 bases: TGTGCCAGCATTGGCTCCGGGAGATGGAATACGCAGTATTTT.

This clone was detected only once. This chain uses TRBV5-1 with TRBJ2-7, with 11 bases that match TRBD1. V trimming: 4 bases; J trimming: 12 bases; junction bases outside the gene matches: 12. CDR1 and CDR2 from the germline V gene are SGHRS and YFSETQ. This CDR3 has 14 amino acids. CDR3 residues: CASSPGTGGTEGYF. CDR3 nucleotides: TGCGCCAGCAGCCCAGGGACAGGGGGGACGGAGGGGTACTTC.

The chain couples TRBV2 to TRBJ1-1; tentative D call: TRBD1 (5 bases). V was pared by 6 bases and J by 0 bases, with 14 bases between. CDR3 length: 15 amino acids. Germline values: CDR1 SNHLY, CDR2 FYNNEI. The CDR3 DNA sequence: TGTGCCAGCAGGGGTGTGACAGACATGAACACTGAAGCTTTCTTT. Translated, it gives CASRGVTDMNTEAFF.

This clone was observed a single time. The chain combines TRBV18 with TRBJ1-2; TRBD1 might be the D (6 bases). The CDR3 runs 13 residues. V was shortened by 2 bases and J by 7 bases, with 11 bases between the two germline ends. Looked up from germline, CDR1 is KGHSH and CDR2 is LQKENI. CDR3 sequence reads: CASSPNREAGYTF. The CDR3 bases are TGTGCCAGCTCACCAAACAGGGAAGCTGGCTACACCTTC.

The V gene is TRBV6-1, the J gene TRBJ1-5, with TRBD1 matching 11 bases. The CDR3 spans 17 residues. J was trimmed by 9 bases and V by 2 bases; bases with no gene match: 12. From germline, CDR1 is MNHNS and CDR2 SASEGT. The CDR3 reads CASSERLGGQGVRPQHF. Written as DNA, the CDR3 is TGTGCCAGCAGTGAACGGTTGGGGGGACAGGGGGTAAGGCCCCAGCATTTT.

CDR3 nucleotide sequence: TGTGCCAGCAGCTTAGCTCCAATACCGGGAATATATGGCTACACCTTC. Protein product: CASSLAPIPGIYGYTF. This chain connects TRBV7-2 to TRBJ1-2, with D unclear. Per the germline V gene, CDR1 is SGHTA and CDR2 is FQGNSA. The CDR3 spans 16 residues. The V end was cut by 0 bases, the J end by 5 bases, with 16 bases between. The variable domain in full, completed from reference TRBV7-2 and TRBJ1-2, reads GAGVSQSPSNKVTEKGKDVELRCDPISGHTALYWYRQSLGQGLEFLIYFQGNSAPDKSGLPSDRFSAERTGGSVSTLTIQRTQQEDSAVYLCASSLAPIPGIYGYTFGSGTRLTVV.

The rearrangement joins TRBV28 to TRBJ2-5; maybe TRBD1 (6 bases). The CDR3 has 15 residues. V lost 7 bases and J lost 4, with 19 bases in between. CDR1 is MDHEN, CDR2 SYDVKM, per germline. In DNA form, the CDR3 reads TGTGCCAGCACCCGCAGCACAGGGTATAGAGAGACCCAGTACTTC. This encodes CASTRSTGYRETQYF.

The V and J genes are TRBV7-9 and TRBJ1-4; tentative D call: TRBD1 (5 bases). Trimming pared 2 bases from V and 11 bases from J, leaving 12 bases between. The CDR3 extends over 13 amino acids. Per the germline V gene, CDR1 is SEHNR and CDR2 is FQNEAQ (reference sequence). The CDR3 DNA follows: TGTGCCAGCAGCTTAAGGCAGGGATGGAAACTGTTTTTT. Translation gives CASSLRQGWKLFF.

The gene calls are TRBV30 and TRBJ2-7; D uncertain. Germline-derived CDR1 and CDR2 are GTSNPN and SVGIG (reference sequence). The germline V and J ends were trimmed by 2 bases and 6 bases, with 11 bases remaining between them. The CDR3 extends over 12 amino acids. CDR3 region: CAWSFSTGEQYF. The DNA for the CDR3 is TGTGCCTGGAGTTTTTCTACCGGCGAGCAGTACTTC.

The chain uses TRBV24-1 and TRBJ1-5; TRBD1 might be the D (5 bases). This CDR3 spans 14 amino acids. Trimming left V 6 bases short and J 0 bases short, with 8 bases between. Germline lookup yields CDR1 KGHDR and CDR2 SFDVKD. CDR3 sequence (DNA): TGTGCCACCAGTAGGGGCTATAGCAATCAGCCCCAGCATTTT. This translates into CATSRGYSNQPQHF.

The V gene is TRBV19, the J gene TRBJ1-5, with 8 bases that match TRBD1. From germline, CDR1 is LNHDA and CDR2 SQIVND (reference sequence). The J segment lost 2 bases and the V segment lost 3 bases, leaving 9 bases of the junction unmatched. The CDR3 is made up of 17 amino acids. CDR3 DNA sequence: TGTGCCAGTAGTATTCAGCCTCGGGGACAGGGCAATCAGCCCCAGCATTTT. Residues: CASSIQPRGQGNQPQHF. Together with reference TRBV19 and TRBJ1-5, the CDR3 gives the full variable domain: DGGITQSPKYLFRKEGQNVTLSCEQNLNHDAMYWYRQDPGQGLRLIYYSQIVNDFQKGDIAEGYSVSREKKESFPLTVTSAQKNPTAFYLCASSIQPRGQGNQPQHFGDGTRLSIL.

The chain employs TRBV6-2 or TRBV6-3 and TRBJ2-2; 8 bases agree with TRBD1. From germline, CDR1 is MNHEY and CDR2 SVGEGT. The CDR3 has 17 amino acids. Germline trimming cut 6 bases from V and 3 bases from J; bases unmatched to any gene: 12. The CDR3 is CASSRVEGQGYTGELFF. In DNA form, the CDR3 reads TGTGCCAGCAGCCGAGTCGAAGGACAGGGTTACACCGGGGAGCTGTTTTTT.

The chain carries TRBV7-2 and TRBJ2-7; 7 nucleotides line up with TRBD2. Trimming took 3 bases from V and 3 from J; bases not matched to a gene: 5. Germline V CDR1 and CDR2: SGHTA, FQGNSA. There are 14 residues in the CDR3. The CDR3 DNA reads as TGTGCCAGCAGCTTCTCTAGCGGCCTCTACGAGCAGTACTTC. It encodes CASSFSSGLYEQYF.

The gene calls are TRBV10-1 and TRBJ2-7, with D maybe TRBD2 (6 bases). Germline V gene data show CDR1 as WNHNN and CDR2 as SYGVQD (reference sequence). This CDR3 is built from 14 residues. Trimming pared 3 bases from V and 2 bases from J, leaving 11 bases between. The CDR3 DNA reads TGCGCCAGCAGTGACCCTAGCGCTCCCTACGAGCAGTACTTC. It is translated as CASSDPSAPYEQYF.

The V and J genes are TRBV27 and TRBJ2-1, with unresolved D. The CDR3 totals 15 residues. V shed 5 bases and J shed 0 bases, with 11 bases lying between them. In germline, CDR1 is MNHEY, CDR2 SMNVEV (reference sequence). The CDR3 region is CASSPALSSYNEQFF. For the CDR3, the DNA is TGTGCCAGCAGTCCCGCCTTGAGCTCCTACAATGAGCAGTTCTTC.

The CDR3 DNA reads TGTGCCAGTAGAGTGACACCCCTCACTGAAGCTTTCTTT. Protein: CASRVTPLTEAFF. The chain links TRBV19 to TRBJ1-1, with D uncertain. The CDR3 sequence is 13 residues long. V lost 6 bases, J lost 4 bases, and 12 bases lay in between. The germline V gene encodes CDR1 LNHDA and CDR2 SQIVND (reference sequence).

This rearrangement joins TRBV6-4 to TRBJ1-1; TRBD1 matches at 12 bases. The CDR3 runs 15 residues. Germline V gene data show CDR1 as MRHNA and CDR2 as SNTAGT. With V trimmed by 2 bases and J by 5 bases, 3 bases remained unmatched. The DNA for the CDR3 is TGTGCCAGCAGTGACGGGACAGGGGGCAATACTGAAGCTTTCTTT. This codes for CASSDGTGGNTEAFF.

V and J are TRBV19 and TRBJ1-4; D is uncertain. The V end lost 5 bases, the J end lost 0 bases, and 10 bases lay between the germline ends. CDR1 and CDR2 (germline): LNHDA, SQIVND (reference sequence). This CDR3 contains 15 residues. CDR3 region: CASSPGIATNEKLFF. In DNA, the CDR3 is TGTGCCAGTAGTCCGGGGATTGCAACTAATGAAAAACTGTTTTTT.

J is TRBJ2-1 and V is TRBV28, with 7 bases fitting TRBD2. This CDR3 spans 17 amino acids. CDR1 and CDR2 (germline): MDHEN, SYDVKM. V was pared by 1 base and J by 5 bases, with 11 bases of the junction left unmatched. Here the CDR3 reads CASSLFELLGLNNEQFF. CDR3 DNA: TGTGCCAGCAGTTTATTCGAGCTATTGGGACTAAACAATGAGCAGTTCTTC.

The chain has TRBV7-6 and TRBJ1-2; the match to TRBD1 covers 8 bases. Per the germline V gene, CDR1 is SGHVS and CDR2 is FNYEAQ. The J segment lost 6 bases and the V segment lost 5 bases, leaving 14 bases of the junction unmatched. This CDR3 is built from 16 residues. The CDR3 region has the DNA TGTGCCAGCAGCCAACACCTCGGACAGGGAGCCCATGGCTACACCTTC. The encoded protein is CASSQHLGQGAHGYTF.